This T cell receptor beta chain originates from a study of OX40 agonist ivuxolimab in advanced cancers. Concerning the study at large: The costimulatory receptor OX40 (CD134) was targeted by ivuxolimab, a fully human IgG2 agonistic monoclonal antibody. Intravenous ivuxolimab was administered to patients every 2 weeks at six dose levels: 0.01, 0.1, 0.3, 1.5, 3 and 10 mg/kg. The point of sequencing TCRbeta in the periphery was to test whether ivuxolimab changed TCR sequence diversity and drove clonal T-cell expansion. A male proportion of about 79% and a mean age of 60 years, ranging from roughly 23 to 85, were recorded for the dose-escalation cohort. Of the 50 to 55 patients in dose escalation, some 20 had hepatocellular carcinoma, some 15 had melanoma, 9 had renal cell carcinoma and 9 had head and neck cancer. The paper reports the monotherapy dose-escalation portion (N of about 56 patients) of the phase I ivuxolimab trial. Partial responses occurred in three dose-escalation patients: two with cutaneous melanoma and one with hepatocellular carcinoma. Patients were allowed to have had prior anti-PD-1, anti-PD-L1 or anti-CTLA-4 therapy, and 30% to 40% of the dose-escalation patients had been treated with checkpoint inhibitors. The paper as a whole reports these results and caveats: The antigen specificity of the clonally expanded peripheral T cells was not determined. Low levels of normalized T-cell clonal expansion were also seen in some patients who did not respond. At doses of 0.1 to 3.0 mg/kg, clonal expansion of both CD4+ and CD8+ blood T cells was observed from baseline to week 6. After ivuxolimab, more expanded clones were found on average in CD8+ T cells than in CD4+ T cells. In the 0.1-3.0 mg/kg groups, partial responders were among the patients with the lowest normalized peripheral clonal expansion, particularly in CD8+ T cells.

For sequencing of the TCRbeta CDR3 region, genomic DNA was extracted from the sorted cells. TCRbeta CDR3 regions were sequenced using the immunoSEQ Assay. TCRdb carries this immuneACCESS record with in-frame sequences only. Its versions omit some clonotypes, under half of them owing to an unresolved V gene in the studies checked, with the rest unexplained. The sample records about 76,000 clones, roughly 85% of which are singletons. The ten most abundant clones make up 3.1% of the sample. As regards this clone: Its antigen is unknown. Per-base qualities were not stored, and no clone one base away is much larger.

Sequences ENHRY (CDR1) and SYGVKD (CDR2) are obtained from the germline V gene. V gives up 6 bases and J gives up 2 bases, and the segment between their germline ends measures 20 bases. Spanning cysteine to phenylalanine, the CDR3 consists of 17 amino acids. Only the CDR3 DNA stays, 51 bases, in frame from base 1. Patients with autoimmune disease history or receiving systemic immunosuppression were excluded from the trial. Peripheral blood for TCR sequencing was drawn from every dose cohort at baseline, at cycle 4 day 1 and at cycle 7 day 1. Samples came from an open-label, multicenter, first-in-human phase I dose-escalation trial of ivuxolimab. Adults with locally advanced or metastatic head and neck squamous cell, hepatocellular, melanoma or renal cell carcinoma were enrolled in the trial. Before TCR sequencing, CD4+ and CD8+ T cells were separately sorted from peripheral blood.

The sample consisted of CD4+ or CD8+ T cells sorted from blood, taken in a trial of the OX40 agonist ivuxolimab. The chain uses TRBV10-3 and TRBJ2-1; matching of 6 bases hints at TRBD1 as the D gene. The origin of this receptor is an adult with an advanced solid tumor such as melanoma, head and neck, liver or kidney cancer. The base sequence is TGTGCCATCAGCAACCTACTACAGGGTATCACCTACAATGAGCAGTTCTTC. It is translated as CAISNLLQGITYNEQFF.